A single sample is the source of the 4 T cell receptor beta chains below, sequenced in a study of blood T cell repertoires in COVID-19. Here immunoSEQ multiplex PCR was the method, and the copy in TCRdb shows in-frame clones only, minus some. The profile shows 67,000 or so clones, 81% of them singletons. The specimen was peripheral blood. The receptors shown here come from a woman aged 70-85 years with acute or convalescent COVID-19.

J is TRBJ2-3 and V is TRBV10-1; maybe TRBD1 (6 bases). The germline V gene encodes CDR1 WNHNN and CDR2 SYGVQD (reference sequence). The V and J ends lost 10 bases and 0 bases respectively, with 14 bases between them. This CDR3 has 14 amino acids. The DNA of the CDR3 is TGCGCCACCCACCGGGACACAAGCACAGATACGCAGTATTTT. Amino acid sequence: CATHRDTSTDTQYF.

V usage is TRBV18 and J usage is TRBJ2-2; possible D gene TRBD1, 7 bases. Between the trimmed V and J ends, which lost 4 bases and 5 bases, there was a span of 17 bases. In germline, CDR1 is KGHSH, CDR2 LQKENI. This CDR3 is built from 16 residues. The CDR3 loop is CASSLTEGARTGELFF. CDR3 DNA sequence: TGTGCCAGCTCACTAACGGAGGGGGCGCGTACCGGGGAGCTGTTTTTT.

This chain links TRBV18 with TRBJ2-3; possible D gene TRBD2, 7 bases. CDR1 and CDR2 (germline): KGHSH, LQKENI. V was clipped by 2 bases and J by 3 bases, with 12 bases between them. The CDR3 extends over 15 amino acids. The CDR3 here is CASSPLGGETDTQYF. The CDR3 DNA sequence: TGTGCCAGCTCACCATTAGGGGGGGAAACAGATACGCAGTATTTT.

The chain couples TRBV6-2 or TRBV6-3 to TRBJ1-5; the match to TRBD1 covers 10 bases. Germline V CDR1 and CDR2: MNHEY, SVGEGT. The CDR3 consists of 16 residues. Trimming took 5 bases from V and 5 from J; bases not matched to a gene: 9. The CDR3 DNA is TGTGCCAGCAGTCCCATCGGACAGGGGGGAGATCAGCCCCAGCATTTT. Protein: CASSPIGQGGDQPQHF.